The 28 T cell receptor beta chains given below trace back to one sample, sequenced in a study of beta chain features in type 1 diabetes. Study findings and constraints: Moderately but significantly shorter TCRB CDR3s were found in Type 1 diabetes patients in all four CD4+ subsets.

No antigens are known for them. The isolated RNA, all of it, was reverse transcribed, so expressed TCRB transcripts were what got sequenced. Libraries were prepared by immunoSEQ multiplex PCR; TCRdb keeps only in-frame clonotypes and omits some of them. The data show hundreds of thousands of clones, 11% to 15% seen once. The specimen sequenced was naive CD4+ T cells from blood. Receptors were obtained from a man aged 18 to 30 with type 1 diabetes.

This clone has only a few counts. The chain joins TRBV25-1 to TRBJ1-2; D is undetermined. This CDR3 has 13 residues. Per the germline V gene, CDR1 is MGHDK and CDR2 is SYGVNS. V lost 7 bases, J lost 5 bases, and 14 bases lay in between. CDR3 DNA: TGTGCCAGCATGCCGGAACTCGGATATGGCTACACCTTC. Its translation is CASMPELGYGYTF.

This clone was found a few times. The V call is TRBV11-2, the J call TRBJ1-2; D is uncertain. V lost 3 bases and J lost 6, with 17 bases in between. Germline loops: CDR1 SGHAT, CDR2 FQNNGV. The CDR3 runs 15 residues. CDR3: CASSFGGIRFNGYTF. The CDR3 DNA follows: TGTGCCAGCAGCTTTGGAGGGATAAGGTTTAATGGCTACACCTTC.

The chain has TRBV7-9 and TRBJ1-1; perhaps TRBD1 as D (6 bases). CDR3 size: 14 residues. V was trimmed by 1 base and J by 2 bases, leaving 8 bases between them. Germline V lookup: CDR1 SEHNR, CDR2 FQNEAQ (reference sequence). The CDR3 loop is CASSLVQGNTEAFF. CDR3 in DNA: TGTGCCAGCAGCTTAGTACAGGGCAACACTGAAGCTTTCTTT.

Remarks on this clone: Other DNA sequences in the same sample also yield this CDR3. This chain links TRBV5-6 with TRBJ2-3, with unresolved D. Germline CDR1 and CDR2: SGHDT and YYEEEE. Trimming took 2 bases from V and 1 from J, leaving 8 bases between them. The length of the CDR3 is 14 residues. In DNA, the CDR3 is TGTGCCAGCAGCTTCAGAGGAGGCACAGATACGCAGTATTTT. This gives the protein CASSFRGGTDTQYF.

The sample holds a few counts of this clone. This chain uses TRBV19 with TRBJ2-5; D may be TRBD1 (7 bases). The V gene's germline CDR1 is LNHDA and CDR2 SQIVND (reference sequence). There are 14 residues in the CDR3. Between the trimmed V and J ends, which lost 6 bases and 1 base, there was a span of 12 bases. CDR3 sequence reads: CASSDQGGQETQYF. The CDR3 DNA sequence: TGTGCCAGTAGCGATCAGGGGGGCCAAGAGACCCAGTACTTC.

In this sample, this clone turned up a few times. This sequence joins TRBV7-2 and TRBJ2-7, with D possibly being TRBD2 (5 bases). There are 16 residues in the CDR3. V shed 6 bases and J shed 3 bases, with 21 bases lying between them. The germline V gene has CDR1 SGHTA and CDR2 FQGNSA. CDR3 in DNA: TGTGCCAGCAGTCCGATCCGACTAAACGTGGGCTACGAGCAGTACTTC. This translates into CASSPIRLNVGYEQYF.

This clone was picked up a small number of times. This chain links TRBV5-1 with TRBJ1-5; 7 bases line up with TRBD1. CDR3 length: 15 amino acids. Germline-derived CDR1 and CDR2 are SGHRS and YFSETQ. The ends lost 4 bases at V and 0 bases at J; junction bases unmatched: 4. CDR3 amino acids: CASSPGQYSNQPQHF. The CDR3 DNA is TGCGCCAGCAGCCCGGGACAGTATAGCAATCAGCCCCAGCATTTT.

In its sample, this clone was seen a few times. The V call is TRBV25-1, the J call TRBJ1-4, with 12 bases fitting TRBD1. Germline loops: CDR1 MGHDK, CDR2 SYGVNS. The V gene end was trimmed by 5 bases and the J gene end by 6 bases; junction bases not matched to a gene: 10. This CDR3 comprises 17 residues. CDR3: CASSPRGQGAEDEKLFF. In nucleotides, the CDR3 is TGTGCCAGCAGTCCCAGGGGACAGGGGGCAGAAGATGAAAAACTGTTTTTT.

About this clone: One end of the junction fails to match germline, which may point to a read error. This chain connects TRBV30 to TRBJ1-1; no clear D gene. Germline CDR1 and CDR2: GTSNPN and SVGIG (reference sequence). CDR3 length: 12 amino acids. The CDR3 region has the DNA TGTGCCTGGAGGTGGAGGAACACTAAAGCTTTCTTT. Its translation: CAWRWRNTKAFF.

J is TRBJ2-5 and V is TRBV29-1, with 9 bases lining up with TRBD2. The CDR3 covers 14 residues. The trim removed 4 bases at V and 3 bases at J, leaving 6 bases unmatched. Germline CDR1 is SQVTM and CDR2 is ANQGSEA. CDR3 region: CSVVPAGGKETQYF. The CDR3 bases are TGCAGCGTTGTCCCAGCGGGAGGAAAAGAGACCCAGTACTTC. Combining the CDR3 with reference TRBV29-1 and TRBJ2-5 gives the whole variable domain SAVISQKPSRDICQRGTSLTIQCQVDSQVTMMFWYRQQPGQSLTLIATANQGSEATYESGFVIDKFPISRPNLTFSTLTVSNMSPEDSSIYLCSVVPAGGKETQYFGPGTRLLVL.

This clone was found a few times. The V gene is TRBV6-5, the J gene TRBJ1-5; a weak D match, TRBD1 (5 bases). V was pared by 6 bases and J by 2 bases, with 11 bases between. This CDR3 region has 14 residues. The germline V gene has CDR1 MNHEY and CDR2 SVGAGI. Here the CDR3 reads CASSPSQGNQPQHF. Here the CDR3 DNA reads TGTGCCAGCAGCCCCTCACAGGGCAATCAGCCCCAGCATTTT.

This sequence joins TRBV15 and TRBJ1-6; possibly TRBD1 for D (5 bases). This CDR3 spans 16 amino acids. V was clipped by 0 bases and J by 6 bases, with 12 bases between them. Germline values: CDR1 LNHNV, CDR2 YYDKDF (reference sequence). Here the CDR3 reads CATSRDLVQGNSPLHF. CDR3 sequence (DNA): TGTGCCACCAGCAGAGATCTGGTGCAGGGTAATTCACCCCTCCACTTT.

This clone has more than one count but fewer than ten. V is TRBV7-2 and J is TRBJ2-3; TRBD1 agrees at 12 bases. Germline CDR1 reads SGHTA; CDR2 reads FQGNSA. V was clipped by 3 bases and J by 4 bases; unmatched bases: 5. The CDR3 runs 16 residues. CDR3 bases: TGTGCCAGCAGCTTGGGGGACAGGGGGCGCGCAGATACGCAGTATTTT. This encodes CASSLGDRGRADTQYF.

The V gene is TRBV29-1, the J gene TRBJ1-5; D uncertain. CDR1 is SQVTM and CDR2 is ANQGSEA in the germline V gene. The CDR3 covers 13 residues. V shed 3 bases and J shed 0 bases, with 6 bases lying between them. The CDR3 is CSVETDSNQPQHF. The DNA for the CDR3 is TGCAGCGTTGAGACGGATAGCAATCAGCCCCAGCATTTT. The whole variable domain, remainder taken from reference TRBV29-1 and TRBJ1-5, is SAVISQKPSRDICQRGTSLTIQCQVDSQVTMMFWYRQQPGQSLTLIATANQGSEATYESGFVIDKFPISRPNLTFSTLTVSNMSPEDSSIYLCSVETDSNQPQHFGDGTRLSIL.

This sequence joins TRBV4-3 and TRBJ2-7, with D possibly matching TRBD1 (6 bases). Germline assignment: CDR1 LGHNA and CDR2 YSLEER. The CDR3 is 15 amino acids. Trimming removed 6 bases at V and 3 bases at J, with 18 bases between. The CDR3 spells CASSRLQGEYYEQYF. For the CDR3, the DNA is TGCGCCAGCAGTCGCCTACAGGGTGAATACTACGAGCAGTACTTC.

This clone was detected a few times. The rearrangement links TRBV29-1 to TRBJ1-5; D is unclear. The CDR3 extends over 14 amino acids. V was trimmed by 5 bases and J by 2 bases, leaving 13 bases between them. Germline V lookup: CDR1 SQVTM, CDR2 ANQGSEA. This CDR3 is CSVKSSGGNQPQHF. The DNA of the CDR3 is TGCAGCGTTAAAAGTTCCGGGGGCAATCAGCCCCAGCATTTT.

The V gene is TRBV11-2, the J gene TRBJ1-4; TRBD1 agrees at 7 bases. Germline trimming cut 5 bases from V and 7 bases from J; bases unmatched to any gene: 13. This CDR3 contains 16 residues. Germline-derived CDR1 and CDR2 are SGHAT and FQNNGV. As DNA, the CDR3 is TGTGCCAGCAGCCCCTATCAACAGGGGATGGGTGAAAAACTGTTTTTT. Translation gives CASSPYQQGMGEKLFF.

The J gene is TRBJ2-3, the V gene TRBV5-4, with 8 nucleotides matching TRBD2. The V segment lost 1 base and the J segment 0 bases; nucleotides outside the gene matches: 1. Germline V gives CDR1 SGHNT, CDR2 YYREEE (reference sequence). CDR3 size: 15 residues. CDR3 loop: CASSLPGGSTDTQYF. The CDR3 DNA reads as TGTGCCAGCAGCTTGCCGGGGGGGAGCACAGATACGCAGTATTTT.

This clone was recorded a few times. The chain is built from TRBV5-4 and TRBJ2-7; D is uncertain. This CDR3 has 14 amino acids. Germline CDR1 is SGHNT and CDR2 is YYREEE (reference sequence). Trimming left V 3 bases short and J 1 base short, with 11 bases between. The CDR3 here is CASSSQDRSYEQYF. The CDR3 nucleotides are TGTGCCAGCAGCTCCCAAGACCGTTCCTACGAGCAGTACTTC.

This clone was seen only a few times. The V call is TRBV5-1, the J call TRBJ1-1; no definite D call. V was shortened by 0 bases and J by 1 base, with 7 bases between the two germline ends. The germline V gene encodes CDR1 SGHRS and CDR2 YFSETQ. The CDR3 is made up of 14 amino acids. The DNA for the CDR3 is TGCGCCAGCAGCTTGGTTCGTGCGAACACTGAAGCTTTCTTT. This sequence encodes CASSLVRANTEAFF.

The CDR3 DNA sequence: TGCGCCAGCAGCCTTGCTTCTGGGGCGGCTCAGAATGAAAAACTGTTTTTT. It yields the protein CASSLASGAAQNEKLFF. The chain recombines TRBV5-1 with TRBJ1-4; D may be TRBD1 (5 bases). Germline values: CDR1 SGHRS, CDR2 YFSETQ. The V gene lost 4 bases and the J gene lost 5 bases, with 21 bases spanning the gap. There are 17 residues in the CDR3.

This clone was found a few times. This chain joins TRBV23-1 and TRBJ1-1; D remains unclear. TRBV23-1 is classed as an ORF, of uncertain function. Trimming removed 4 bases at V and 0 bases at J, with 15 bases between. CDR3 length: 16 amino acids. Here the CDR3 reads CASSPHPPEVNTEAFF. The DNA of the CDR3 is TGCGCCAGCAGTCCCCACCCCCCGGAGGTGAACACTGAAGCTTTCTTT.

The gene calls are TRBV6-6 and TRBJ2-3; the match to TRBD2 covers 9 bases. Germline trimming cut 1 base from V and 5 bases from J; bases unmatched to any gene: 7. The CDR3 runs 16 residues. CDR1 and CDR2 from the germline V gene are MNHNY and SVGAGI (reference sequence). This CDR3 reads CASSYFEREAGDTQYF. In nucleotides, the CDR3 is TGTGCCAGCAGTTACTTCGAGCGGGAGGCCGGAGATACGCAGTATTTT.

The chain has TRBV4-3 and TRBJ1-2, with D maybe TRBD1 (6 bases). The CDR3 sequence is 15 residues long. The V gene lost 3 bases and the J gene lost 6 bases, with 17 bases spanning the gap. Germline CDR1 LGHNA, CDR2 YSLEER. The CDR3 loop reads CASSHQQGQEDGYTF. CDR3 DNA sequence: TGCGCCAGCAGCCACCAGCAGGGACAAGAGGATGGCTACACCTTC.

Details on this clone: A read error may account for a junction end that differs from germline. The chain links TRBV20-1 to TRBJ1-2; D call uncertain. The CDR3 extends over 10 amino acids. Germline loops: CDR1 DFQATT, CDR2 SNEGSKA (reference sequence). The CDR3 reads CCRYNYGYTF. CDR3 nucleotide sequence: TGTTGCAGATACAACTATGGCTACACCTTC.

A few counts support this clone. V is TRBV9 and J is TRBJ2-3; 8 bases are a match to TRBD2. Looked up from germline, CDR1 is SGDLS and CDR2 is YYNGEE. CDR3 length: 15 amino acids. With V trimmed by 4 bases and J by 3 bases, 7 bases remained unmatched. CDR3 amino acids: CASSSTGGPTDTQYF. Here the CDR3 DNA reads TGTGCCAGCAGCTCGACGGGGGGGCCGACAGATACGCAGTATTTT. The whole variable domain, remainder taken from reference TRBV9 and TRBJ2-3, is DSGVTQTPKHLITATGQRVTLRCSPRSGDLSVYWYQQSLDQGLQFLIQYYNGEERAKGNILERFSAQQFPDLHSELNLSSLELGDSALYFCASSSTGGPTDTQYFGPGTRLTVL.

In this sample, this clone turned up a few times. This CDR3 reads CASSPTTGSGELFF. DNA for the CDR3: TGTGCCAGCAGCCCAACGACAGGCTCCGGGGAGCTGTTTTTT. This chain uses TRBV7-6 with TRBJ2-2; the D gene is possibly TRBD1 (6 bases). Germline CDR1 reads SGHVS; CDR2 reads FNYEAQ. The CDR3 contains 14 residues. The V end lost 5 bases, the J end lost 6 bases, and 13 bases lay between the germline ends.

The V gene is TRBV6-5, the J gene TRBJ2-6, with 8 bases that match TRBD1. CDR3 length: 15 amino acids. With 4 bases clipped from V and 4 bases from J, the junction kept 3 bases outside the gene matches. CDR1 and CDR2 (germline): MNHEY, SVGAGI. In DNA, the CDR3 is TGTGCCAGCAGTTCGACAGGGGAAGGGGCCAACGTCCTGACTTTC. Translating gives CASSSTGEGANVLTF.